This TCR beta chain is from a study of somatic mutations in cytotoxic T cells in rheumatoid arthritis. In the study overall: Flow sorting yielded some V beta antibody-stained T-cell populations at nearly 100% purity, among them V beta1+ cells sequenced for TCRB. The study, taken as a whole, reports: The slight TRBV07 underrepresentation in rheumatoid arthritis patients was not adjusted for multiple comparisons. Exceedance of 20% of CD8+ cells by the largest CD8+ clone occurred in about an eighth of the roughly 65 patients.

Points on this clone: The antigen remains unidentified.

CDR3 length: 17 residues. Trimming took 1 base from V and 5 from J; bases not matched to a gene: 8. Per germline, CDR1 MGHDK and CDR2 SYGVNS. The method was immunoSEQ multiplex PCR; TCRdb's version includes in-frame clones alone and lacks a portion of them. The sample has about 14,000 clones, around 74% seen once. The V and J genes are TRBV25-1 and TRBJ2-2; TRBD2 agrees at 9 bases. The source material was CD8+ T cells sorted from blood. This receptor was taken from an adult with rheumatoid arthritis. The CDR3 DNA follows: TGTGCCAGCAGTGAATCAGGGCGGGGGGGCTTAACCGGGGAGCTGTTTTTT. It translates to CASSESGRGGLTGELFF.